What follows is one T cell receptor (beta chain) and its context. Its cognate antigen is unknown. These data originate in a study of T-cell reconstitution after alpha-beta-depleted transplantation in children. General study points: T cells produced anew were the main source of T-cell counts and diversity one year after transplant. Expanded graft clones, several hundred of them, were reportedly the source of alpha-beta T cells about two months after transplant.

Trimming cost V 6 bases and J 5 bases, with 13 bases left between them. The CDR3 extends over 13 amino acids. The germline gives CDR1 SNHLY, CDR2 FYNNEI. Researchers prepared the TCRbeta library using unique molecular identifiers, the study reports. TCRdb independently ran MiXCR on the PCR reads; one entry per CDR3 protein. The table lists some 290,000 distinct CDR3 sequences, about a quarter of them singletons. The source was PBMCs, mostly from graft donor cells, collected 180 days after TCRalphabeta/CD19-depleted stem cell transplant. The sequence was obtained from a male patient younger than 18 who had a stem cell transplant for acute lymphoblastic leukemia, so the T cells may come from the graft donor. The chain recombines TRBV2 with TRBJ1-1; D may be TRBD1 (6 bases). The CDR3, as DNA: TGTGCCAGCAGGAGGGGGAGTCTGACTGAAGCTTTCTTT. Translating gives CASRRGSLTEAFF. Drawing the rest from reference TRBV2 and TRBJ1-1, the complete variable domain is EPEVTQTPSHQVTQMGQEVILRCVPISNHLYFYWYRQILGQKVEFLVSFYNNEISEKSEIFDDQFSVERPDGSNFTLKIRSTKLEDSAMYFCASRRGSLTEAFFGQGTRLTVV.